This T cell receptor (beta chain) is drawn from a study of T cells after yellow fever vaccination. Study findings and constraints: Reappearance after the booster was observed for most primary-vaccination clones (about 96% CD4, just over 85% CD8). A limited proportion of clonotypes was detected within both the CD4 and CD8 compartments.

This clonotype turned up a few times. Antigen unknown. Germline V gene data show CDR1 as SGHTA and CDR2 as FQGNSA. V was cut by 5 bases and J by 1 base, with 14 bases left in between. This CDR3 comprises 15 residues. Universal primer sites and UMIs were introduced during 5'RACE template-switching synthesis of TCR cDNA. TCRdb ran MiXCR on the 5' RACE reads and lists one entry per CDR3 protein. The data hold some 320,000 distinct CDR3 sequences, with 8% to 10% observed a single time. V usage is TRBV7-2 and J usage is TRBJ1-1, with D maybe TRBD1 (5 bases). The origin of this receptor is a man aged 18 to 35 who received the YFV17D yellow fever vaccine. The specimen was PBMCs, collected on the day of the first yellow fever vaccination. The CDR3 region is CASSPNWDGNTEAFF. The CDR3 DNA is TGTGCCAGCAGCCCGAACTGGGACGGGAACACTGAAGCTTTCTTT.